Presented here are 20 T cell receptor beta chains from one specimen sequenced in a study of control samples from healthy donors and cancer patients. TCRdb keeps only in-frame clones here, not all; method: immunoSEQ multiplex PCR. The sample consists of around 100,000 clones, more than 85% of them appearing once. The sample consisted of PBMCs. These receptors were collected from a man aged 60 to 69 with lung cancer.

The V and J genes are TRBV3-1 (or the pseudogene TRBV3-2) and TRBJ1-1; 7 bases line up with TRBD1. CDR3 length: 14 amino acids. CDR1 is LGHDT and CDR2 is YNNKEL in the germline V gene (reference sequence). With 5 bases clipped from V and 4 bases from J, the junction kept 7 bases outside the gene matches. The CDR3 nucleotides are TGTGCCAGCAGCGTCAGGGGGGCGGCCACTGAAGCTTTCTTT. Amino acid sequence: CASSVRGAATEAFF.

This clone showed up just once. The V gene is TRBV6-5, the J gene TRBJ1-5; D is undetermined. The V gene's germline CDR1 is MNHEY and CDR2 SVGAGI. The CDR3 is 15 residues long. Trimming stripped 0 bases from V and 0 bases from J, with 6 bases between. The CDR3 protein is CASSYSLTSNQPQHF. The CDR3 DNA follows: TGTGCCAGCAGTTACTCGCTTACTAGCAATCAGCCCCAGCATTTT.

This chain connects TRBV7-3 to TRBJ1-2; a weak D match, TRBD1 (5 bases). V lost 0 bases, J lost 3 bases, and 14 bases lay in between. Germline values: CDR1 SGHTA, CDR2 FQGTGA. The CDR3 consists of 16 residues. The CDR3 reads CASSLTAGATHYGYTF. DNA of the CDR3: TGTGCCAGCAGCTTAACCGCCGGGGCAACACACTATGGCTACACCTTC.

This rearrangement joins TRBV18 to TRBJ1-5; no definite D call. Trimming removed 4 bases at V and 0 bases at J, with 16 bases between. The germline CDR1 and CDR2 sequences are KGHSH and LQKENI. This CDR3 spans 17 amino acids. The CDR3 sequence: CASSQYLNDASNQPQHF. CDR3 DNA sequence: TGTGCCAGCTCACAATACCTCAACGATGCTAGCAATCAGCCCCAGCATTTT.

This clone was seen a few times. The chain joins TRBV4-2 to TRBJ2-5; D call uncertain. Germline CDR1 LGHNA, CDR2 YNFKEQ. CDR3 length equals 11 residues. Trimming cost V 3 bases and J 5 bases, with 4 bases left between them. CDR3 in amino acids: CASSHSETQYF. The DNA of the CDR3 is TGTGCCAGCAGCCACTCGGAGACCCAGTACTTC.

V is TRBV5-4 and J is TRBJ2-7, with D maybe TRBD2 (6 bases). The CDR3 sequence is 13 residues long. The germline V gene has CDR1 SGHNT and CDR2 YYREEE (reference sequence). The germline V and J ends were trimmed by 2 bases and 5 bases, with 11 bases remaining between them. The CDR3 DNA is TGTGCCAGCAGCTTTCCGGGGGTCGACGAGCAGTACGTC. Protein: CASSFPGVDEQYV.

This chain connects TRBV29-1 to TRBJ2-3, with D uncertain. Germline values: CDR1 SQVTM, CDR2 ANQGSEA. The ends were cut back, 2 bases at V and 2 bases at J, with 8 bases in the middle. This CDR3 has 13 amino acids. The CDR3 bases are TGCAGCGTTGAACCTTCCTTCACAGATACGCAGTATTTT. Its protein is CSVEPSFTDTQYF.

This chain links TRBV29-1 with TRBJ2-7; TRBD1 aligns across 9 bases. The trim removed 7 bases at V and 7 bases at J, leaving 5 bases unmatched. CDR1 is SQVTM and CDR2 is ANQGSEA in the germline V gene. This CDR3 contains 11 residues. The CDR3 sequence is CSGGQGGEQYV. The CDR3 DNA reads as TGCAGCGGGGGACAGGGAGGGGAGCAGTACGTC.

Remarks on this clone: This same CDR3 is encoded by further DNA sequences in the sample. The V and J genes are TRBV30 and TRBJ1-2; D gene unclear. The germline V gene has CDR1 GTSNPN and CDR2 SVGIG (reference sequence). The CDR3 runs to 13 residues. Deletions cut 2 bases from V and 1 base from J, with 8 bases between. The DNA for the CDR3 is TGTGCCTGGAGTCTAGGAATTAACTATGGCTACACCTTC. This codes for CAWSLGINYGYTF.

J is TRBJ1-2 and V is TRBV27; TRBD1 is a possible D gene (6 bases). This CDR3 is built from 15 residues. The V gene lost 3 bases and the J gene lost 2 bases, with 13 bases spanning the gap. From germline, CDR1 is MNHEY and CDR2 SMNVEV (reference sequence). The DNA of the CDR3 is TGTGCCAGCAGTTTTGGACAGCCAGGGAACTATGGCTACACCTTC. It translates to CASSFGQPGNYGYTF.

DNA of the CDR3: TGCAGCGTTGGGTCAGGTGGGCATGAAAAACTGTTTTTT. Translating gives CSVGSGGHEKLFF. V is TRBV29-1 and J is TRBJ1-4; no definite D call. Deletions cut 4 bases from V and 6 bases from J, with 12 bases between. Germline V gives CDR1 SQVTM, CDR2 ANQGSEA. The CDR3 is made up of 13 amino acids.

The rearrangement uses TRBV14 and TRBJ2-1, with no clear D. Trimming stripped 4 bases from V and 5 bases from J, with 9 bases between. This CDR3 has 13 residues. CDR1 is SGHDN and CDR2 is FVKESK in the germline V gene. The CDR3 DNA is TGTGCCAGCAGCCCTGGGTCCCACAATGAGCAGTTCTTC. Translating gives CASSPGSHNEQFF.

The rearrangement joins TRBV7-2 to TRBJ2-7; 13 bases map to TRBD2. The ends lost 7 bases at V and 7 bases at J; junction bases unmatched: 10. CDR1 SGHTA and CDR2 FQGNSA come from the germline V gene. The CDR3 sequence is 15 residues long. The CDR3 DNA reads TGTGCCAGCACCCAGACTAGCGGGGGGCCCTGGGAGCAGTACTTC. Translated: CASTQTSGGPWEQYF.

This chain connects TRBV6-1 to TRBJ2-2, with 7 bases matching TRBD1. CDR1 is MNHNS, CDR2 SASEGT, per germline. The CDR3 contains 14 residues. After removal of 6 bases from V and 5 bases from J, the junction contained 6 bases not matched to a gene. The CDR3 region is CASRLIQGTGELFF. The CDR3 nucleotides read TGTGCCAGCAGACTTATACAGGGGACCGGGGAGCTGTTTTTT.

This clone was counted a single time. The J gene is TRBJ1-2, the V gene TRBV5-1; D perhaps matches TRBD1 (5 bases). Germline V gives CDR1 SGHRS, CDR2 YFSETQ. This CDR3 contains 14 residues. Trimming pared 4 bases from V and 5 bases from J, leaving 15 bases between. For the CDR3, the DNA is TGCGCCAGCAGCCCTGACAGCGCCGAATATGGCTACACCTTC. Its protein product is CASSPDSAEYGYTF.

The chain is built from TRBV21-1 and TRBJ2-3; TRBD1 is the table's D call, not checked against the DNA. TRBV21-1 is a documented pseudogene. The CDR3 runs to 16 residues. DNA for the CDR3: TGTGCCAGCAGCATCAACAGGGGCGCGAGCACAGATACGCAGTATTTT. This encodes CASSINRGASTDTQYF.

The chain combines TRBV29-1 with TRBJ2-1, with D perhaps assigned TRBD1 or TRBD2 (6 bases each). This CDR3 contains 15 residues. V shed 2 bases and J shed 10 bases, with 21 bases lying between them. From germline, CDR1 is SQVTM and CDR2 ANQGSEA. CDR3 protein: CSVENQQFRGTEQFF. The DNA of the CDR3 is TGCAGCGTTGAAAATCAGCAGTTCCGGGGGACAGAGCAGTTCTTC.

V usage is TRBV30 and J usage is TRBJ1-6, with D unclear. Looked up from germline, CDR1 is GTSNPN and CDR2 is SVGIG (reference sequence). The germline V and J ends were trimmed by 3 bases and 7 bases, with 25 bases remaining between them. The CDR3 contains 18 residues. The CDR3 nucleotides read TGTGCCTGGAGGGGTCTTTCGAACACACTACTATCAAATTCACCCCTCCACTTT. Translating gives CAWRGLSNTLLSNSPLHF.

The chain combines TRBV3-1 (or the pseudogene TRBV3-2) with TRBJ1-2; possibly TRBD1 for D (6 bases). Germline V CDR1 and CDR2: LGHDT, YNNKEL (reference sequence). V was pared by 1 base and J by 7 bases, with 19 bases between. The CDR3 length is 16 residues. The CDR3 nucleotides are TGTGCCAGCAGCCAAGCGACAGGCCCCTTGGCGCGTGGCTACACCTTC. It yields the protein CASSQATGPLARGYTF.

The chain carries TRBV20-1 and TRBJ2-5; D is unclear. The CDR3 contains 12 residues. Germline CDR1 DFQATT, CDR2 SNEGSKA (reference sequence). The V and J ends lost 3 bases and 1 base respectively, with 6 bases between them. In DNA, the CDR3 is TGCAGTGCTAGTGGGTTCCAAGAGACCCAGTACTTC. This encodes CSASGFQETQYF.